Following are 21 T cell receptor beta chains from one sample sequenced in a study of T cell responses to AZD1222 COVID-19 vaccine. TCRdb keeps only in-frame clones here, not all; method: immunoSEQ multiplex PCR. The repertoire has 130,000 to 150,000 clones, 90% of them found once; the top ten carry around 3.5%. The starting material was peripheral blood, obtained on day 0 of AZD1222 vaccination. These receptors all stem from an adult in good health.

The chain uses TRBV5-4 and TRBJ2-7; 8 nucleotides agree with TRBD2. Germline V CDR1 and CDR2: SGHNT, YYREEE (reference sequence). This CDR3 comprises 15 residues. J lost 2 bases, V lost 4 bases, and 8 bases had no gene match. The chain's CDR3 is CASSAAGGATYEQYF. In DNA, the CDR3 is TGTGCCAGCAGCGCGGCCGGGGGGGCCACCTACGAGCAGTACTTC. The variable domain in full, completed from reference TRBV5-4 and TRBJ2-7, reads ETGVTQSPTHLIKTRGQQVTLRCSSQSGHNTVSWYQQALGQGPQFIFQYYREEENGRGNFPPRFSGLQFPNYSSELNVNALELDDSALYLCASSAAGGATYEQYFGPGTRLTVT.

The genes are TRBV27 and TRBJ2-1, with D tentatively TRBD2 (6 bases). The CDR3 is 16 amino acids. Germline V gene data show CDR1 as MNHEY and CDR2 as SMNVEV (reference sequence). Trimming pared 5 bases from V and 4 bases from J, leaving 18 bases between. Here the CDR3 reads CASSGGNPEGYNEQFF. The CDR3 nucleotides are TGTGCCAGCAGTGGGGGGAATCCGGAAGGATACAATGAGCAGTTCTTC.

This chain connects TRBV13 to TRBJ1-1; perhaps TRBD1 as D (6 bases). Germline V gene data show CDR1 as PRHDT and CDR2 as FYEKMQ (reference sequence). There are 13 residues in the CDR3. V shed 2 bases and J shed 7 bases, with 11 bases lying between them. Here the CDR3 DNA reads TGTGCCAGCAGCTTAAACCCCAGGGGTGAAGCTTTCTTT. Protein product: CASSLNPRGEAFF. The variable domain in full, with the rest retrieved from reference TRBV13 and TRBJ1-1, is AAGVIQSPRHLIKEKRETATLKCYPIPRHDTVYWYQQGPGQDPQFLISFYEKMQSDKGSIPDRFSAQQFSDYHSELNMSSLELGDSALYFCASSLNPRGEAFFGQGTRLTVV.

CDR3 sequence reads: CASTPGANVLTF. The DNA of the CDR3 is TGTGCCAGCACCCCTGGGGCCAACGTCCTGACTTTC. This chain connects TRBV5-5 to TRBJ2-6; D is uncertain. The CDR3 spans 12 residues. Germline V gene sequence: CDR1 SGHKS, CDR2 YYEKEE (reference sequence). Trimming cost V 6 bases and J 2 bases, with 3 bases left between them.

The chain is built from TRBV5-1 and TRBJ1-3, with D perhaps matching TRBD1 (6 bases). From germline, CDR1 is SGHRS and CDR2 YFSETQ. Between the trimmed V and J ends, which lost 1 base and 0 bases, there was a span of 14 bases. This CDR3 comprises 17 residues. As DNA, the CDR3 is TGCGCCAGCAGCTTGATATCCCCAGGGGCCTCTGGAAACACCATATATTTT. It is translated as CASSLISPGASGNTIYF. Looking up the rest from reference TRBV5-1 and TRBJ1-3 gives the full variable domain: KAGVTQTPRYLIKTRGQQVTLSCSPISGHRSVSWYQQTPGQGLQFLFEYFSETQRNKGNFPGRFSGRQFSNSRSEMNVSTLELGDSALYLCASSLISPGASGNTIYFGEGSWLTVV.

The chain uses TRBV20-1 and TRBJ1-1; D unresolved. V lost 3 bases and J 6 bases, leaving 5 bases between the germline ends. This CDR3 has 10 residues. The germline V gene encodes CDR1 DFQATT and CDR2 SNEGSKA (reference sequence). The CDR3 DNA is TGCAGTGCTAGGAGCTCTGAAGCTTTCTTT. Its protein product is CSARSSEAFF.

The rearrangement links TRBV23-1 to TRBJ1-5, with no clear D. TRBV23-1 is flagged as an ORF with uncertain function. The CDR3 runs to 14 residues. The V end lost 0 bases, the J end lost 2 bases, and 5 bases lay between the germline ends. CDR3: CASSQSRGNQPQHF. CDR3 DNA sequence: TGCGCCAGCAGTCAATCTAGGGGCAATCAGCCCCAGCATTTT.

The chain recombines TRBV7-8 with TRBJ1-5; D is unclear. Trimming removed 0 bases at V and 1 base at J, with 7 bases between. Per the germline V gene, CDR1 is SGHVS and CDR2 is FQNEAQ. This CDR3 is 15 amino acids long. CDR3 protein: CASSLADASNQPQHF. The CDR3 bases are TGTGCCAGCAGCTTAGCGGACGCCAGCAATCAGCCCCAGCATTTT.

The J gene is TRBJ1-5, the V gene TRBV5-6; 9 bases fit TRBD1. V trimming: 4 bases; J trimming: 1 base; junction bases outside the gene matches: 15. The CDR3 contains 19 residues. Germline CDR1 is SGHDT and CDR2 is YYEEEE. CDR3 protein: CASSADTDRGGDSNQPQHF. In nucleotides, the CDR3 is TGTGCCAGCAGCGCCGACACGGACAGGGGTGGCGACAGCAATCAGCCCCAGCATTTT.

V and J are TRBV11-3 and TRBJ1-2, with D unclear. Trimming cost V 1 base and J 2 bases, with 8 bases left between them. Germline V CDR1 and CDR2: SGHNT, YENEEA. The CDR3 is made up of 14 amino acids. CDR3 sequence: CASSLGPANYGYTF. The DNA of the CDR3 is TGTGCCAGCAGCTTAGGTCCAGCCAACTATGGCTACACCTTC. Based on the CDR3 plus reference TRBV11-3 and TRBJ1-2, the full variable domain is EAGVVQSPRYKIIEKKQPVAFWCNPISGHNTLYWYLQNLGQGPELLIRYENEEAVDDSQLPKDRFSAERLKGVDSTLKIQPAELGDSAVYLCASSLGPANYGYTFGSGTRLTVV.

The J gene is TRBJ2-5, the V gene TRBV29-1; TRBD1 matches 7 bases. The CDR3 extends over 14 amino acids. The germline CDR1 and CDR2 sequences are SQVTM and ANQGSEA. V dropped 7 bases and J dropped 4; count of bases not matched to a gene: 12. The CDR3 DNA reads as TGCAGCGCTAGAGGGGGCCCGAGGGGAGAGACCCAGTACTTC. This encodes CSARGGPRGETQYF.

The CDR3 coding sequence is TGCAGCGTTGAAGGGGACGGATCCAACTATGGCTACACCTTC. It is translated as CSVEGDGSNYGYTF. This chain uses TRBV29-1 with TRBJ1-2; a weak D match, TRBD1 (5 bases). CDR3 size: 14 residues. With 1 base removed from V and 2 bases from J, the gap between germline ends came to 11 bases. Germline V gene lookup returns CDR1 SQVTM and CDR2 ANQGSEA.

The chain joins TRBV3-1 (or the pseudogene TRBV3-2) to TRBJ1-3; weak D call: TRBD1 (5 bases). Germline CDR1 LGHDT, CDR2 YNNKEL (reference sequence). This CDR3 is 17 amino acids long. The ends were cut back, 2 bases at V and 2 bases at J, with 16 bases in the middle. The CDR3 DNA follows: TGTGCCAGCAGCCAAATGTCAGGGATCGGGGCTGGAAACACCATATATTTT. Protein product: CASSQMSGIGAGNTIYF.

The J gene is TRBJ1-4, the V gene TRBV19; D is ambiguous. This CDR3 has 15 amino acids. V was trimmed by 5 bases and J by 3 bases, leaving 13 bases between them. Germline V lookup: CDR1 LNHDA, CDR2 SQIVND (reference sequence). The CDR3 sequence is CASSPADGPNEKLFF. As DNA, the CDR3 is TGTGCCAGTAGTCCGGCCGACGGACCTAATGAAAAACTGTTTTTT.

This clone has only one observation. This chain joins TRBV18 and TRBJ2-7; D ambiguous. The V gene lost 3 bases and the J gene lost 7 bases, with 10 bases spanning the gap. The germline V gene has CDR1 KGHSH and CDR2 LQKENI. The CDR3 is 12 amino acids. CDR3 sequence (DNA): TGTGCCAGCTCACCCATGGTGGGGGAGCAGTACTTC. Its translation is CASSPMVGEQYF.

The genes are TRBV7-3 and TRBJ2-1; D is uncertain. Per the germline V gene, CDR1 is SGHTA and CDR2 is FQGTGA. V dropped 2 bases and J dropped 5 bases, with 13 bases sitting between them. This CDR3 region has 15 residues. The CDR3 nucleotides read TGTGCCAGCAGCTTATTAGGTCATGGAGACAATGAGCAGTTCTTC. Translating gives CASSLLGHGDNEQFF.

The J gene is TRBJ2-1, the V gene TRBV14; maybe TRBD2 (6 bases). Germline V gene data show CDR1 as SGHDN and CDR2 as FVKESK. There are 17 residues in the CDR3. V lost 0 bases and J lost 4, with 16 bases in between. The CDR3 bases are TGTGCCAGCAGCCAAGAATGGGTGGTTGCGGGGTACAATGAGCAGTTCTTC. Protein sequence: CASSQEWVVAGYNEQFF.

The CDR3 loop reads CASSLRGLETLANYGYTF. In nucleotides, the CDR3 is TGTGCCAGCAGTCTCAGGGGACTCGAGACTTTGGCTAACTATGGCTACACCTTC. The chain joins TRBV7-2 to TRBJ1-2; maybe TRBD1 (6 bases). The CDR3 extends over 18 amino acids. Germline V gene lookup returns CDR1 SGHTA and CDR2 FQGNSA. The V gene lost 6 bases and the J gene lost 0 bases, with 23 bases spanning the gap.

The CDR3 reads CASSQELSFDSNYGYTF. Here the CDR3 DNA reads TGTGCCAGCAGCCAAGAACTGTCGTTTGACAGTAACTATGGCTACACCTTC. The chain uses TRBV3-1 (or the pseudogene TRBV3-2) and TRBJ1-2, with D perhaps TRBD1 (5 bases). This CDR3 region has 17 residues. Trimming removed 0 bases at V and 1 base at J, with 15 bases between. From germline, CDR1 is LGHDT and CDR2 YNNKEL (reference sequence).

This clone was found once. The chain combines TRBV21-1 with TRBJ2-3; TRBD2 is the table's D call and was not checked against the DNA. TRBV21-1 is designated a pseudogene. The CDR3 has 18 amino acids. The CDR3: CASVNKLGLAGITDTQYF. The CDR3 DNA follows: TGTGCCAGCGTAAATAAACTGGGACTAGCGGGGATAACAGATACGCAGTATTTT.

About this clone itself: Other DNA sequences in the same sample also yield this CDR3. This chain connects TRBV6-1 to TRBJ1-5; TRBD1 is a possible D gene (5 bases). Germline CDR1 is MNHNS and CDR2 is SASEGT. V lost 3 bases to trimming and J lost 6 bases, with 9 bases between them. The CDR3 loop spans 13 amino acids. The CDR3 DNA sequence: TGTGCCAGCAGTGAGGGGGATCTTCAGCCCCAGCATTTT. Its translation: CASSEGDLQPQHF.